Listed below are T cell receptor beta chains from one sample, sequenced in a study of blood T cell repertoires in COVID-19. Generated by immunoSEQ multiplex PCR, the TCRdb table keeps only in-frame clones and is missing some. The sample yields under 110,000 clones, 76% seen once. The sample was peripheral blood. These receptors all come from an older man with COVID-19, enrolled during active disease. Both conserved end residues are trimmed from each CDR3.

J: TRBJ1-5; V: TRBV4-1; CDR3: ASSQEDRVRQPQH
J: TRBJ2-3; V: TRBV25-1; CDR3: ASSDPTGTSLDTQY
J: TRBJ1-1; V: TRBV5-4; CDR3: ASVARGNTEAF
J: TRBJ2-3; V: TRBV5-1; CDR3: ASSSGLAYYTDTQY
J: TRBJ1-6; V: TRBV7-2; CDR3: ATQRDRAGYNSPLH
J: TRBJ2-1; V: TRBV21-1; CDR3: ASSNPGNNEQF
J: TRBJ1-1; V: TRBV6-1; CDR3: ASSEGRTNTEAF
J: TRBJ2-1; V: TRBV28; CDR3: ASSEQGLAGGNEQF
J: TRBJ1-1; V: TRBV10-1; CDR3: ASSESANTEAF
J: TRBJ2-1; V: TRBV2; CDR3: ASLREAGLNEQF
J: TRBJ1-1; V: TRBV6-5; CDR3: ASSTGAPEAF